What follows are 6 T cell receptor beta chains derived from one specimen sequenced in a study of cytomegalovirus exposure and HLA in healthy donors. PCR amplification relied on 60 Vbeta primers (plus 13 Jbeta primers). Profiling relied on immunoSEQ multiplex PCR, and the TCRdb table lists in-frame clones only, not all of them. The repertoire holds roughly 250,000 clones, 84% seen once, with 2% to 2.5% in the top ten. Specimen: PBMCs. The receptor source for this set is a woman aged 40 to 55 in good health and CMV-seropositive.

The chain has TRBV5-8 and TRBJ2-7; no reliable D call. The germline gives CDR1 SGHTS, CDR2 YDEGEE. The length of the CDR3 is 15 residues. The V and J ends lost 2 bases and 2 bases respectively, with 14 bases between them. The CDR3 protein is CASSFERISTYEQYF. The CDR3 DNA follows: TGTGCCAGCAGCTTTGAGCGCATCAGCACCTACGAGCAGTACTTC.

In nucleotides, the CDR3 is TGTGCCAGCTCAGGGACTACCTACAATGAGCAGTTCTTC. Its protein is CASSGTTYNEQFF. The chain recombines TRBV6-6 with TRBJ2-1; TRBD2 aligns across 7 bases. Germline V CDR1 and CDR2: MNHNY, SVGAGI (reference sequence). J gave up 2 bases and V 8 bases, and 3 bases lay outside the gene matches. This CDR3 is built from 13 residues.

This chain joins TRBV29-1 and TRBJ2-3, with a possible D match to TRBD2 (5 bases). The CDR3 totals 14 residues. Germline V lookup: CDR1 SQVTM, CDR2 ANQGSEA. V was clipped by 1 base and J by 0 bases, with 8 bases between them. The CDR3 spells CSVEGRGSTDTQYF. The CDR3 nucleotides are TGCAGCGTTGAAGGACGGGGAAGCACAGATACGCAGTATTTT.

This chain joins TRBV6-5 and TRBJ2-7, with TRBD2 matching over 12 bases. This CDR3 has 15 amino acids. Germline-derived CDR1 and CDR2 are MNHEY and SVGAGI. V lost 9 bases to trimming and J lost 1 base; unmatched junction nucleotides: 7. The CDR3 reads CASKGGLAGSYEQYF. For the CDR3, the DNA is TGTGCCAGTAAAGGGGGACTAGCGGGTTCCTACGAGCAGTACTTC.

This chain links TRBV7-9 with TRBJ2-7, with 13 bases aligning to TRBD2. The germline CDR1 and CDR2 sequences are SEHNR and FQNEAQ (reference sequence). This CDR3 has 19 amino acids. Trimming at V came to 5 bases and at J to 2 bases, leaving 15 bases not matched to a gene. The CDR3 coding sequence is TGTGCCAGCAGCCGCGAGACAGGACGACTAGCGGGAGGCCCCTACGAGCAGTACTTC. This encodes CASSRETGRLAGGPYEQYF.

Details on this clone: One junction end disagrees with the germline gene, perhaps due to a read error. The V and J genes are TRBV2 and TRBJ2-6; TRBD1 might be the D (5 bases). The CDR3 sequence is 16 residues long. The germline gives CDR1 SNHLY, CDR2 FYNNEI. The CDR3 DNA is TGTGCCAGCAGTGAATTTGCCTCCTCTGGGGCCAACGGCCTGACTTTC. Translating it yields CASSEFASSGANGLTF.